The present T cell receptor (beta chain) was sequenced within a study of naive and memory T cell subsets. The study's findings and limits: The RNA method is potentially sensitive to activation and differentiation changes. TCRs were reportedly recovered from both biopsy types, mostly tuberculin test sites.

As for treatment: skin biopsy from PPD injection site in Mantoux-positive individual. TCR cDNA received a 3' ligated oligonucleotide that carried a UMI. Individuals with a positive Mantoux test gave biopsies from PPD-injected skin. Reverse transcription used DNase-treated unsorted total RNA, aiming for about 1 to 1,100 ng. This clonotype has a handful of counts. Its matching antigen is unknown. Germline V lookup: CDR1 SGHRS, CDR2 YFSETQ. Deletions cut 0 bases from V and 5 bases from J, with 12 bases between. The CDR3 consists of 14 residues. Amplification of ligated cDNA took four PCR rounds with SP2 and nested alpha and beta constant primers. One entry per CDR3 protein results from TCRdb running MiXCR on the UMI-ligation and nested PCR reads. The data hold some 21,000 distinct CDR3 sequences, with 6% observed a single time.

Material: skin, obtained from a tuberculin skin test site. The TCR was taken from an adult in good health. The chain joins TRBV5-1 to TRBJ2-7; D is perhaps TRBD1 (5 bases). The CDR3 reads CASSLAPTVDEQYF. CDR3 nucleotide sequence: TGCGCCAGCAGCTTGGCGCCGACAGTCGACGAGCAGTACTTC.